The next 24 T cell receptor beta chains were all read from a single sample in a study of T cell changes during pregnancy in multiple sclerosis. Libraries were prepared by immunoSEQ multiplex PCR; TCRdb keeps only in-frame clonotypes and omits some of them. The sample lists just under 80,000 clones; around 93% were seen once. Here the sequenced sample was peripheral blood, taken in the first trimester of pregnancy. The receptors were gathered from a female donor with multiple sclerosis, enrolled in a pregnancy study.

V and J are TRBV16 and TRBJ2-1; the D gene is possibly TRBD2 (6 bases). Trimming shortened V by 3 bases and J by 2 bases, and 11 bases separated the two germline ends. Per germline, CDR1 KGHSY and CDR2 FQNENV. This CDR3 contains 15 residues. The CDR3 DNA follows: TGTGCCAGCAGCCAGAGACGGGAGCCCTACAATGAGCAGTTCTTC. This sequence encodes CASSQRREPYNEQFF.

In DNA, the CDR3 is TGTGCCAGCAGCCCGCGCTGGACAGCACAAGAGACCCAGTACTTC. It is translated as CASSPRWTAQETQYF. The V and J genes are TRBV7-9 and TRBJ2-5, with D perhaps TRBD1 (6 bases). The CDR3 is 15 amino acids. V shed 5 bases and J shed 2 bases, with 15 bases lying between them. CDR1 and CDR2 (germline): SEHNR, FQNEAQ (reference sequence). Complete variable domain (other parts from reference TRBV7-9 and TRBJ2-5): DTGVSQNPRHKITKRGQNVTFRCDPISEHNRLYWYRQTLGQGPEFLTYFQNEAQLEKSRLLSDRFSAERPKGSFSTLEIQRTEQGDSAMYLCASSPRWTAQETQYFGPGTRLLVL.

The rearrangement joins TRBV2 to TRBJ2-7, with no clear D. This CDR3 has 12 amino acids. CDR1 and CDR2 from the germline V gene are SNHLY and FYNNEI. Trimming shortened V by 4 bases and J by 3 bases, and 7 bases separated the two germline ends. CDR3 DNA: TGTGCCAGCAGTGGAGGCAGCTACGAGCAGTACTTC. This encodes CASSGGSYEQYF. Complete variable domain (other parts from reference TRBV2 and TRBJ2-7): EPEVTQTPSHQVTQMGQEVILRCVPISNHLYFYWYRQILGQKVEFLVSFYNNEISEKSEIFDDQFSVERPDGSNFTLKIRSTKLEDSAMYFCASSGGSYEQYFGPGTRLTVT.

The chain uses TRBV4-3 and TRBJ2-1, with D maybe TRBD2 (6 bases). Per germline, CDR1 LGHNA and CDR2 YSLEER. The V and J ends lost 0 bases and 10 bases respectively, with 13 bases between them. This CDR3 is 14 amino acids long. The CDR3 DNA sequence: TGCGCCAGCAGCCAAGAACAGGCGGGGCGAGAGCAGTTCTTC. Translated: CASSQEQAGREQFF.

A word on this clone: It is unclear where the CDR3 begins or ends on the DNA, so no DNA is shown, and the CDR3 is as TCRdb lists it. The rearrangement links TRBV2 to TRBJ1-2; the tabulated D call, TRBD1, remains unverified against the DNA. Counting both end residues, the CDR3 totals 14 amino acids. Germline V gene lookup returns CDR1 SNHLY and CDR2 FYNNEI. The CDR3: CASILEGRGIRYTF.

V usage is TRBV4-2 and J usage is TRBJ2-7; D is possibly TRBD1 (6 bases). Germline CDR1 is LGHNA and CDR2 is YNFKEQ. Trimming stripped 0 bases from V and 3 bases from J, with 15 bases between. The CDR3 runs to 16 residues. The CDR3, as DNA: TGTGCCAGCAGCCAAGAATGGAGGACAGAGCGCTACGAGCAGTACTTC. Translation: CASSQEWRTERYEQYF.

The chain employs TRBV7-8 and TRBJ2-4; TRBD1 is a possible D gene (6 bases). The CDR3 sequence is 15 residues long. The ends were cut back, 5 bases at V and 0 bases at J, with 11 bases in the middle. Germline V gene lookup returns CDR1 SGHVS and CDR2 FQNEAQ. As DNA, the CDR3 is TGTGCCAGCAGCCCTAGGGGGTTAGCCAAAAACATTCAGTACTTC. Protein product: CASSPRGLAKNIQYF.

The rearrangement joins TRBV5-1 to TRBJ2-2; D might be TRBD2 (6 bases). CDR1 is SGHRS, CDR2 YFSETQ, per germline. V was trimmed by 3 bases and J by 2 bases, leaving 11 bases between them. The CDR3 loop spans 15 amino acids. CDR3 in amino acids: CASSSHGGNTGELFF. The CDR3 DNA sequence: TGCGCCAGCAGCTCTCACGGGGGTAACACCGGGGAGCTGTTTTTT.

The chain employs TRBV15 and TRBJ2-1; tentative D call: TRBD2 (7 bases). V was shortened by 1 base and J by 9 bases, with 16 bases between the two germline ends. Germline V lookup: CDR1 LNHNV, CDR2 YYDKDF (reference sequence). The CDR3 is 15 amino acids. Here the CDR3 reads CATSRVGRVDSEQFF. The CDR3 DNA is TGTGCCACCAGCAGAGTTGGGAGGGTGGACAGTGAGCAGTTCTTC.

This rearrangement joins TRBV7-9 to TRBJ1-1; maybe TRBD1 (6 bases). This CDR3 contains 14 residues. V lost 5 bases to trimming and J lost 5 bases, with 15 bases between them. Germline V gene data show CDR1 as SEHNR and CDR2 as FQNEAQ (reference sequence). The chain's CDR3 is CASSPTGGSTEAFF. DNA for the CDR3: TGTGCCAGCAGCCCGACAGGTGGAAGTACTGAAGCTTTCTTT.

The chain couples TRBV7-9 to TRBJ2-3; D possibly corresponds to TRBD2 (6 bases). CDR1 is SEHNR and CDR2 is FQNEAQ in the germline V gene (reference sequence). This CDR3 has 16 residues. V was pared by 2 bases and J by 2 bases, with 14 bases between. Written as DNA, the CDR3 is TGTGCCAGCAGCTTATTCGGCGGGAACCCCACAGATACGCAGTATTTT. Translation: CASSLFGGNPTDTQYF.

This chain's CDR3 is CASSEELAGVYNEQFF. The DNA for the CDR3 is TGCGCCAGCAGTGAGGAACTAGCGGGAGTGTACAATGAGCAGTTCTTC. The rearrangement links TRBV10-2 to TRBJ2-1; 11 nucleotides align to TRBD2. Germline values: CDR1 WSHSY, CDR2 SAAADI. This CDR3 is 16 amino acids long. After removal of 2 bases from V and 4 bases from J, the junction contained 4 bases not matched to a gene.

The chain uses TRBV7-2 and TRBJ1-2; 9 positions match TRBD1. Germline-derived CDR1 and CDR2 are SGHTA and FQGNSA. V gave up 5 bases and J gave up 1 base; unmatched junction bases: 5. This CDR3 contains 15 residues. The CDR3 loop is CASSPPGQGNYGYTF. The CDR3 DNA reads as TGTGCCAGCAGCCCCCCGGGACAGGGTAACTATGGCTACACCTTC.

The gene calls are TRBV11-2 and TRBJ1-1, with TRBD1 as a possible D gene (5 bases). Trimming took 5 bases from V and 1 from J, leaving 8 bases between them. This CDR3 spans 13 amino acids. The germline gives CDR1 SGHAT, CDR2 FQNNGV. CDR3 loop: CASSPTGNTEAFF. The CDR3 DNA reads TGTGCCAGCAGCCCCACAGGGAACACTGAAGCTTTCTTT.

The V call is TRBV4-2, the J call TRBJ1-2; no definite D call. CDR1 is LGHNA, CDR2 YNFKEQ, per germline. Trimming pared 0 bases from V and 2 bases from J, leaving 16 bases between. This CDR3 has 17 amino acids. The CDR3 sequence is CASSQEQRINENYGYTF. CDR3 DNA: TGTGCCAGCAGCCAAGAGCAACGTATCAACGAGAACTATGGCTACACCTTC.

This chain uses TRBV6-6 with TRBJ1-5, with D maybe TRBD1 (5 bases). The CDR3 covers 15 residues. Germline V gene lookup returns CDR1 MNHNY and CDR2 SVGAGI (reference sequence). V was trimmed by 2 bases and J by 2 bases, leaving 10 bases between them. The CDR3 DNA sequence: TGTGCCAGCAGTTACCCCGACAGTGGCAATCAGCCCCAGCATTTT. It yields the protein CASSYPDSGNQPQHF.

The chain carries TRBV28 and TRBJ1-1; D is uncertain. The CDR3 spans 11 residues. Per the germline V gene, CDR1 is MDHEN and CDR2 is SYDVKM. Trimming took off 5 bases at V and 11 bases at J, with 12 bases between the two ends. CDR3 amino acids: CASSLTAGAFF. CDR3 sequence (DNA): TGTGCCAGCAGTCTCACTGCCGGGGCTTTCTTT. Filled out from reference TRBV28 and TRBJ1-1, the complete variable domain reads DVKVTQSSRYLVKRTGEKVFLECVQDMDHENMFWYRQDPGLGLRLIYFSYDVKMKEKGDIPEGYSVSREKKERFSLILESASTNQTSMYLCASSLTAGAFFGQGTRLTVV.

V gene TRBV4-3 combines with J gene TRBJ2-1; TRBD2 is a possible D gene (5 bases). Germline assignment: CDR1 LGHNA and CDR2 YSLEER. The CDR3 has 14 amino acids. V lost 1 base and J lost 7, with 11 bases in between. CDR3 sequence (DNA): TGCGCCAGCAGCCAAGGGCTAGCTAGTAATGAGCAGTTCTTC. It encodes CASSQGLASNEQFF.

DNA for the CDR3: TGTGCCAGCAGCGTAGCCCTTGGAGCGTACTACGAGCAGTACTTC. This encodes CASSVALGAYYEQYF. The rearrangement joins TRBV9 to TRBJ2-7; D is unclear. With 0 bases removed from V and 3 bases from J, the gap between germline ends came to 13 bases. The CDR3 has 15 amino acids. From germline, CDR1 is SGDLS and CDR2 YYNGEE.

In nucleotides, the CDR3 is TGTGCCACCCGAGACAGGGGGCGGGTTAGGCCAACAGGGGAGCTGTTTTTT. Amino acid sequence: CATRDRGRVRPTGELFF. The chain recombines TRBV27 with TRBJ2-2; 10 bases align to TRBD1. V was pared by 10 bases and J by 8 bases, with 19 bases of the junction left unmatched. The CDR3 runs 17 residues. Germline CDR1 MNHEY, CDR2 SMNVEV (reference sequence).

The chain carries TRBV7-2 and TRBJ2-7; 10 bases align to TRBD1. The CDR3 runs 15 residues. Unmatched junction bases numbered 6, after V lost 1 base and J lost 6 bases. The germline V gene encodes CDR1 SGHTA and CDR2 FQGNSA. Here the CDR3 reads CASSLVGGTGAEQYF. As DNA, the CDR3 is TGTGCCAGCAGCTTAGTCGGCGGGACAGGGGCCGAGCAGTACTTC.

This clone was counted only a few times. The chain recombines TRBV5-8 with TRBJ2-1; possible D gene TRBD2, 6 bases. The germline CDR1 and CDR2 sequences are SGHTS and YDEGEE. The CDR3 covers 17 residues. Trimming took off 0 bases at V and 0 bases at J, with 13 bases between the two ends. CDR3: CASSLELASFSYNEQFF. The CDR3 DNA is TGTGCCAGCAGCTTGGAACTAGCTAGTTTCTCCTACAATGAGCAGTTCTTC.

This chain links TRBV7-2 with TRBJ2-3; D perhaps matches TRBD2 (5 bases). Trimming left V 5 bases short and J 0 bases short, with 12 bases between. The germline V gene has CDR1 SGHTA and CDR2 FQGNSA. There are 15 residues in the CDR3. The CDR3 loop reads CASSPRGSSTDTQYF. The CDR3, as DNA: TGTGCCAGCAGCCCACGAGGGTCTAGCACAGATACGCAGTATTTT.

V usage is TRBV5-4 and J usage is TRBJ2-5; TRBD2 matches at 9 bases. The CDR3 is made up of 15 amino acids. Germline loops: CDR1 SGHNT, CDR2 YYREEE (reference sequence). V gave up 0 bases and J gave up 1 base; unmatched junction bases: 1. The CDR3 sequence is CASSLGLAAQETQYF. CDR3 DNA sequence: TGTGCCAGCAGCTTGGGACTAGCGGCCCAAGAGACCCAGTACTTC.